The present entry profiles one TCR beta chain with its context. The record originates from a study of blood T cell repertoires in COVID-19. Study-wide context: The United States, Italy and Spain were the sources of the acute and convalescent COVID-19 samples. The cDNA or gDNA used as material had been derived from T cells, B-cell-depleted T cells, or PBMCs.

Original data processing: From reference gene primer amplification, estimates of nucleated cell counts were derived. Using immunoSEQ multiplex PCR, the repertoire was profiled, and TCRdb retains in-frame clones only, with some absent. V, J and clone size are taken as reported in that table, and D and trimming were inferred from the DNA itself. Here the sample spans 240,000 or so clones, about 80% being singletons. From germline, CDR1 is SGDLS and CDR2 YYNGEE. The junction had 3 bases not matched to a gene; V was cut back by 0 bases and J by 7 bases. This CDR3 comprises 15 residues. The V and J genes are TRBV9 and TRBJ2-1, with 11 positions matching TRBD2. Sequencing used peripheral blood. The receptor was isolated from a woman of 80 years or more with acute or convalescent COVID-19. CDR3 region: CASSVGASGGNEQFF. As DNA, the CDR3 is TGTGCCAGCAGCGTAGGGGCTAGCGGGGGGAATGAGCAGTTCTTC.